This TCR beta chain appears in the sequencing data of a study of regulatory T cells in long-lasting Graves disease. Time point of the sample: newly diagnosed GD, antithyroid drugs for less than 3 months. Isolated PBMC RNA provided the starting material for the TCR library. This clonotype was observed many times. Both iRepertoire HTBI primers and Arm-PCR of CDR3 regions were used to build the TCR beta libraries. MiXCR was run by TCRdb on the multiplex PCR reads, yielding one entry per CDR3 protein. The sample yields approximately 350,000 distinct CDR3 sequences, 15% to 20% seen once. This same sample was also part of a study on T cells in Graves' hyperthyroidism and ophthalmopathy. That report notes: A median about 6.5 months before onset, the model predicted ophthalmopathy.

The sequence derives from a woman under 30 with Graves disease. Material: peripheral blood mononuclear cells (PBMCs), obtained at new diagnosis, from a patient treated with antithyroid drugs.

CDR3 residues: CATSDGLAGEGETQYF. CDR3 sequence (DNA): TGTGCCACCAGTGATGGACTAGCGGGAGAGGGAGAGACCCAGTACTTC. This rearrangement joins TRBV24-1 to TRBJ2-5; TRBD2 agrees at 13 bases. The V and J ends lost 3 bases and 4 bases, in that order; junction bases with no gene match: 4. The germline gives CDR1 KGHDR, CDR2 SFDVKD. The CDR3 sequence is 16 residues long.